This T cell receptor beta chain was captured in a study of blood T cell repertoires in COVID-19. This CDR3 contains 14 residues. With V trimmed by 7 bases and J by 11 bases, 14 bases remained unmatched. Germline CDR1 and CDR2: MDHEN and SYDVKM. Generated by immunoSEQ multiplex PCR, the TCRdb table keeps only in-frame clones and is missing some. The sample consists of approximately 110,000 clones, approximately 85% of them appearing once. Seattle's cohort entered during active infection and was followed longitudinally. This chain uses TRBV28 with TRBJ1-2, with TRBD1 matching 9 bases. What was sequenced was peripheral blood. The clonotype comes from a woman in her sixties or seventies with COVID-19, enrolled during active disease. CDR3 protein: CASITGQGSLRYTF. In nucleotides, the CDR3 is TGTGCCAGCATTACGGGACAGGGATCCCTGCGGTACACCTTC.